This T cell receptor (beta chain) comes out of a study of blood T cell repertoires in COVID-19. Study in general: There were acute and convalescent COVID-19 samples, and they came from the United States, Italy and Spain.

Method: immunoSEQ multiplex PCR; TCRdb's copy keeps in-frame clones and lacks some. Of fewer than 350,000 clones in the sample, around nine tenths were seen once. This clonotype was sampled from a woman in her 70s with COVID-19, enrolled during active disease. Specimen: peripheral blood.

The DNA for the CDR3 is TGTGCCAGCAGCCCTAACCGTGGGGGGGAGTACAATGAGCAGTTCTTC. This sequence encodes CASSPNRGGEYNEQFF. The V and J genes are TRBV7-6 and TRBJ2-1; 7 nucleotides line up with TRBD2. V gave up 5 bases and J gave up 4 bases; unmatched junction bases: 11. CDR1 is SGHVS and CDR2 is FNYEAQ in the germline V gene. This CDR3 region has 16 residues.